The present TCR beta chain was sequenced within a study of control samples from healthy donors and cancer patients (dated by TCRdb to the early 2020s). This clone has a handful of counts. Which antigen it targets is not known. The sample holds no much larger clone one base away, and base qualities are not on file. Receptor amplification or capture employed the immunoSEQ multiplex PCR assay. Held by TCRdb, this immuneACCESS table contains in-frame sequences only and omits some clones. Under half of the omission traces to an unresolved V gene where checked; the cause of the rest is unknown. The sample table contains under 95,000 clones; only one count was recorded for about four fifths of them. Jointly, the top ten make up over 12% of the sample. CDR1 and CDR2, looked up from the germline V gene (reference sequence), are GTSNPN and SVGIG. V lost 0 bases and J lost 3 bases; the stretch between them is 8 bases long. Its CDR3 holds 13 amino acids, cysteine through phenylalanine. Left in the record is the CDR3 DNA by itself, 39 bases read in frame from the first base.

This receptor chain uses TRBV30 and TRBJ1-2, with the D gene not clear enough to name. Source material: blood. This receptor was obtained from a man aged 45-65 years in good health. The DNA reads TGTGCCTGGAGTGTCGAGGCTCACTATGGCTACACCTTC. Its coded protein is CAWSVEAHYGYTF.